A selection of T cell receptor beta chains follows, all from one sample in a study of T cells in tuberculosis. Produced via immunoSEQ multiplex PCR; TCRdb's table is partial and in-frame only. In the table there are tens of thousands of clones, just over 90% of which are singletons. Specimen: CD1b-GMM tetramer-negative cells sorted from PBMCs. The receptors derive from an adult woman with latent tuberculosis. CDR3s include the opening cysteine and the closing phenylalanine or tryptophan. D genes are given only for firm matches. Clone size appears in some rows only: once, few, many, or a class for an expanded clone.

v_call: TRBV13; clone_size: once; d_call: -; j_call: TRBJ2-1; cdr3_aa: CASLVGSSYNEQFF; cdr3_nt: TGTGCCAGCCTGGTCGGGAGCTCCTACAATGAGCAGTTCTTC
v_call: TRBV2; clone_size: -; d_call: -; j_call: TRBJ1-1; cdr3_aa: CASSEARGNTEAFF; cdr3_nt: TGTGCCAGCAGTGAAGCTCGGGGTAACACTGAAGCTTTCTTT
v_call: TRBV2; clone_size: -; d_call: -; j_call: TRBJ1-4; cdr3_aa: CASSEYRVSLSTNEKLFF; cdr3_nt: TGTGCCAGCAGTGAATACAGGGTGTCGCTTTCAACTAATGAAAAACTGTTTTTT
v_call: TRBV7-9; clone_size: few; d_call: -; j_call: TRBJ1-5; cdr3_aa: CASSLMGAAQPQHF; cdr3_nt: TGTGCCAGCAGCTTAATGGGGGCAGCTCAGCCCCAGCATTTT
v_call: TRBV6-5; clone_size: -; d_call: -; j_call: TRBJ1-4; cdr3_aa: CASSQNRVSEKLFF; cdr3_nt: TGTGCCAGCAGTCAAAACAGGGTCTCGGAAAAACTGTTTTTT
v_call: TRBV5-1; clone_size: -; d_call: TRBD1; j_call: TRBJ2-6; cdr3_aa: CASSSEQGRDATF; cdr3_nt: TGCGCCAGCAGCTCAGAACAGGGGCGAGACGCGACTTTC
v_call: TRBV15; clone_size: -; d_call: TRBD2; j_call: TRBJ2-1; cdr3_aa: CATRGGGGDGNEQFF; cdr3_nt: TGTGCCACCCGAGGGGGCGGGGGGGATGGCAATGAGCAGTTCTTC
v_call: TRBV7-6; clone_size: -; d_call: -; j_call: TRBJ1-1; cdr3_aa: CASSVVGGTEAFF; cdr3_nt: TGTGCCAGCAGCGTGGTGGGGGGGACTGAAGCTTTCTTT
v_call: TRBV4-3; clone_size: -; d_call: -; j_call: TRBJ1-4; cdr3_aa: CASSPGRGRVNEKLFF; cdr3_nt: TGCGCCAGCAGCCCAGGGAGGGGGAGGGTTAATGAAAAACTGTTTTTT
v_call: TRBV5-4; clone_size: -; d_call: TRBD2; j_call: TRBJ2-5; cdr3_aa: CASSLGASGGYQETQYF; cdr3_nt: TGTGCCAGCAGCTTGGGGGCCAGCGGGGGGTACCAAGAGACCCAGTACTTC
v_call: TRBV29-1; clone_size: -; d_call: -; j_call: TRBJ2-2; cdr3_aa: CSVGQVNTGELFF; cdr3_nt: TGCAGCGTTGGACAGGTTAACACCGGGGAGCTGTTTTTT
v_call: TRBV6-5; clone_size: -; d_call: -; j_call: TRBJ2-1; cdr3_aa: CASSPTRGNEQFF; cdr3_nt: TGTGCCAGCAGCCCGACCCGGGGGAATGAGCAGTTCTTC
v_call: TRBV4-1; clone_size: -; d_call: TRBD2; j_call: TRBJ2-7; cdr3_aa: CASSQVAGWDEQYF; cdr3_nt: TGCGCCAGCAGCCAAGTAGCGGGATGGGACGAGCAGTACTTC
v_call: TRBV25-1; clone_size: -; d_call: TRBD1; j_call: TRBJ1-5; cdr3_aa: CASSASGTGSNQPQHF; cdr3_nt: TGTGCCAGCAGTGCCTCCGGGACAGGGTCCAATCAGCCCCAGCATTTT
v_call: TRBV10-1; clone_size: once; d_call: -; j_call: TRBJ1-2; cdr3_aa: CASSEPGQIRGYGYTF; cdr3_nt: TGCGCCAGCAGTGAGCCGGGTCAAATAAGGGGCTATGGCTACACCTTC
v_call: TRBV4-3; clone_size: -; d_call: -; j_call: TRBJ2-1; cdr3_aa: CASSQDLLGPANEQFF; cdr3_nt: TGCGCCAGCAGCCAAGACCTCTTGGGGCCTGCGAATGAGCAGTTCTTC
v_call: TRBV9; clone_size: -; d_call: TRBD2; j_call: TRBJ2-1; cdr3_aa: CASSVDSGGYNEQFF; cdr3_nt: TGTGCCAGCAGCGTGGATAGCGGGGGGTACAATGAGCAGTTCTTC
v_call: TRBV25-1; clone_size: -; d_call: -; j_call: TRBJ1-4; cdr3_aa: CASSGDVATNEKLFF; cdr3_nt: TGTGCCAGCAGTGGAGATGTTGCAACTAATGAAAAACTGTTTTTT
v_call: TRBV19; clone_size: few; d_call: TRBD1; j_call: TRBJ1-1; cdr3_aa: CASSMTTGAGGTEAFF; cdr3_nt: TGTGCCAGTAGTATGACGACAGGGGCAGGGGGCACTGAAGCTTTCTTT
v_call: TRBV7-6; clone_size: -; d_call: TRBD2; j_call: TRBJ2-5; cdr3_aa: CASSLDSTSGGLLLETQYF; cdr3_nt: TGTGCCAGCAGCTTAGATTCGACTAGCGGGGGGTTGTTGTTAGAGACCCAGTACTTC
v_call: TRBV19; clone_size: few; d_call: -; j_call: TRBJ2-7; cdr3_aa: CASSPMVGRNEQYF; cdr3_nt: TGTGCCAGTAGCCCCATGGTGGGGAGGAACGAGCAGTACTTC
v_call: TRBV28; clone_size: -; d_call: TRBD1; j_call: TRBJ1-5; cdr3_aa: CASQQIRQGDQPQHF; cdr3_nt: TGTGCCAGCCAACAAATCCGACAGGGCGATCAGCCCCAGCATTTT
v_call: TRBV5-1; clone_size: -; d_call: -; j_call: TRBJ2-4; cdr3_aa: CASSRELNIQYF; cdr3_nt: TGCGCCAGCAGCCGGGAGCTAAACATTCAGTACTTC
v_call: TRBV7-6; clone_size: few; d_call: TRBD1; j_call: TRBJ1-2; cdr3_aa: CASSQGPRGDLYGYTF; cdr3_nt: TGTGCCAGCAGCCAGGGTCCCAGGGGGGACCTCTATGGCTACACCTTC
v_call: TRBV19; clone_size: -; d_call: TRBD1; j_call: TRBJ1-2; cdr3_aa: CASSKRTGGNYGYTF; cdr3_nt: TGTGCCAGTAGTAAGAGGACAGGGGGCAACTATGGCTACACCTTC
v_call: TRBV7-8; clone_size: -; d_call: -; j_call: TRBJ1-2; cdr3_aa: CASSLGSGVMGAYGYTF; cdr3_nt: TGTGCCAGCAGCTTAGGCTCAGGGGTGATGGGTGCCTATGGCTACACCTTC
v_call: TRBV20-1; clone_size: -; d_call: -; j_call: TRBJ1-2; cdr3_aa: CSVIQGYTF; cdr3_nt: TGCAGTGTTATACAGGGCTACACCTTC
v_call: TRBV19; clone_size: -; d_call: TRBD1; j_call: TRBJ2-3; cdr3_aa: CASSPRQGHTDTQYF; cdr3_nt: TGTGCCAGTAGCCCTCGACAGGGGCACACAGATACGCAGTATTTT
v_call: TRBV29-1; clone_size: -; d_call: TRBD2; j_call: TRBJ2-1; cdr3_aa: CSARKRGPYNEQFF; cdr3_nt: TGCAGCGCTAGAAAGCGGGGGCCCTACAATGAGCAGTTCTTC
v_call: TRBV7-2; clone_size: once; d_call: TRBD1; j_call: TRBJ2-7; cdr3_aa: CASRRDRGSVYEQYF; cdr3_nt: TGTGCCAGCAGGAGGGACAGGGGGTCCGTCTACGAGCAGTACTTC
v_call: TRBV7-2; clone_size: -; d_call: TRBD2; j_call: TRBJ2-5; cdr3_aa: CASRLAGGALQETQYF; cdr3_nt: TGTGCCAGCAGACTAGCGGGGGGGGCCCTACAAGAGACCCAGTACTTC
v_call: TRBV19; clone_size: few; d_call: -; j_call: TRBJ1-3; cdr3_aa: CASSTPQGPGSGNTIYF; cdr3_nt: TGTGCCAGTAGTACCCCACAGGGTCCGGGCTCTGGAAACACCATATATTTT
v_call: TRBV10-1; clone_size: -; d_call: TRBD2; j_call: TRBJ2-3; cdr3_aa: CASSEKQRGGTDTQYF; cdr3_nt: TGCGCCAGCAGTGAGAAGCAGCGGGGGGGCACAGATACGCAGTATTTT
v_call: TRBV11-2; clone_size: -; d_call: -; j_call: TRBJ2-7; cdr3_aa: CASSLVHLPKYEQYF; cdr3_nt: TGTGCCAGCAGCTTAGTACACCTCCCCAAGTACGAGCAGTACTTC
v_call: TRBV7-8; clone_size: -; d_call: -; j_call: TRBJ2-1; cdr3_aa: CASSPSNVYEQFF; cdr3_nt: TGTGCCAGCAGTCCTTCTAATGTGTATGAGCAGTTCTTC
v_call: TRBV6-1; clone_size: -; d_call: -; j_call: TRBJ1-3; cdr3_aa: CASSFRGESGNTIYF; cdr3_nt: TGTGCCAGCAGTTTCCGCGGGGAGTCTGGAAACACCATATATTTT
v_call: TRBV7-8; clone_size: few; d_call: TRBD2; j_call: TRBJ2-3; cdr3_aa: CASSRTSGVTDTQYF; cdr3_nt: TGTGCCAGCAGCAGAACTAGCGGGGTTACAGATACGCAGTATTTT
v_call: TRBV6-1; clone_size: -; d_call: -; j_call: TRBJ2-1; cdr3_aa: CASSESGGYNEQFF; cdr3_nt: TGTGCCAGCAGTGAGTCCGGGGGCTACAATGAGCAGTTCTTC
v_call: TRBV10-2; clone_size: -; d_call: TRBD1; j_call: TRBJ1-1; cdr3_aa: CASRSGTGVVTEAFF; cdr3_nt: TGCGCCAGCAGATCCGGGACAGGGGTGGTCACTGAAGCTTTCTTT
v_call: TRBV5-1; clone_size: -; d_call: TRBD1; j_call: TRBJ1-1; cdr3_aa: CASSVDRELAEAFF; cdr3_nt: TGCGCCAGCAGCGTGGACAGGGAGTTAGCTGAAGCTTTCTTT
v_call: TRBV29-1; clone_size: -; d_call: -; j_call: TRBJ2-3; cdr3_aa: CSVRQGTDTQYF; cdr3_nt: TGCAGCGTACGTCAGGGGACAGATACGCAGTATTTT
v_call: TRBV7-9; clone_size: -; d_call: -; j_call: TRBJ1-5; cdr3_aa: CASSGYLGGPQHF; cdr3_nt: TGTGCCAGCAGCGGATACTTGGGGGGGCCCCAGCATTTT
v_call: TRBV2; clone_size: -; d_call: TRBD1; j_call: TRBJ2-1; cdr3_aa: CASGTVYNEQFF; cdr3_nt: TGTGCCAGCGGGACAGTCTACAATGAGCAGTTCTTC
v_call: TRBV19; clone_size: -; d_call: TRBD1; j_call: TRBJ2-5; cdr3_aa: CASSSGTGVPQETQYF; cdr3_nt: TGTGCCAGTAGTTCCGGGACAGGGGTGCCCCAAGAGACCCAGTACTTC
v_call: TRBV27; clone_size: -; d_call: -; j_call: TRBJ2-7; cdr3_aa: CASSLNGIYEQYF; cdr3_nt: TGTGCCAGCAGTCTTAACGGGATCTACGAGCAGTACTTC
v_call: TRBV9; clone_size: -; d_call: TRBD1; j_call: TRBJ1-1; cdr3_aa: CASSARPGTGNTEAFF; cdr3_nt: TGTGCCAGCAGCGCCCGGCCCGGGACAGGGAACACTGAAGCTTTCTTT
v_call: TRBV7-9; clone_size: -; d_call: TRBD1; j_call: TRBJ1-1; cdr3_aa: CASSTPNRGITEAFF; cdr3_nt: TGTGCCAGCAGCACTCCTAACAGGGGGATCACTGAAGCTTTCTTT
v_call: TRBV5-1; clone_size: -; d_call: TRBD1; j_call: TRBJ2-3; cdr3_aa: CASRTDRGTDTQYF; cdr3_nt: TGCGCCAGCAGAACGGACAGGGGCACAGATACGCAGTATTTT
v_call: TRBV7-7; clone_size: -; d_call: -; j_call: TRBJ1-1; cdr3_aa: CASSLVPRGGTEAFF; cdr3_nt: TGTGCTAGCAGCTTAGTCCCCAGGGGCGGCACTGAAGCTTTCTTT
v_call: TRBV6-5; clone_size: -; d_call: TRBD1; j_call: TRBJ2-4; cdr3_aa: CASSLGQGFLQYF; cdr3_nt: TGTGCCAGCAGTCTGGGACAGGGTTTCCTTCAGTACTTC
v_call: TRBV7-2; clone_size: once; d_call: TRBD2; j_call: TRBJ2-7; cdr3_aa: CASSSRTSGESSYEQYF; cdr3_nt: TGTGCCAGCAGCTCCCGGACTAGCGGGGAGAGCTCCTACGAGCAGTACTTC
v_call: TRBV29-1; clone_size: few; d_call: -; j_call: TRBJ2-5; cdr3_aa: CSVGTDQETQYF; cdr3_nt: TGCAGCGTTGGGACAGATCAAGAGACCCAGTACTTC
v_call: TRBV2; clone_size: -; d_call: -; j_call: TRBJ1-3; cdr3_aa: CASSARGSGNTIYF; cdr3_nt: TGTGCCAGCAGTGCCAGGGGCTCTGGAAACACCATATATTTT
v_call: TRBV9; clone_size: once; d_call: TRBD1; j_call: TRBJ1-6; cdr3_aa: CASSGQGYNSPLHF; cdr3_nt: TGTGCCAGCAGTGGACAGGGCTATAATTCACCCCTCCACTTT
v_call: TRBV19; clone_size: -; d_call: -; j_call: TRBJ1-1; cdr3_aa: CASRIRIGTSMNTEAFF; cdr3_nt: TGTGCCAGTCGTATCCGGATCGGGACATCCATGAACACTGAAGCTTTCTTT
v_call: TRBV7-2; clone_size: -; d_call: TRBD2; j_call: TRBJ2-2; cdr3_aa: CASSLDGGVRIGELFF; cdr3_nt: TGTGCCAGCAGCTTAGATGGGGGGGTTCGGATCGGGGAGCTGTTTTTT
v_call: TRBV11-2; clone_size: -; d_call: -; j_call: TRBJ1-1; cdr3_aa: CASSLTSVGLGNTEAFF; cdr3_nt: TGTGCCAGCAGCTTAACTAGTGTAGGTCTGGGGAACACTGAAGCTTTCTTT
v_call: TRBV4-2; clone_size: -; d_call: -; j_call: TRBJ1-2; cdr3_aa: CASSQDIGDLTGYTF; cdr3_nt: TGTGCCAGCAGCCAAGATATAGGGGATCTCACCGGCTACACCTTC